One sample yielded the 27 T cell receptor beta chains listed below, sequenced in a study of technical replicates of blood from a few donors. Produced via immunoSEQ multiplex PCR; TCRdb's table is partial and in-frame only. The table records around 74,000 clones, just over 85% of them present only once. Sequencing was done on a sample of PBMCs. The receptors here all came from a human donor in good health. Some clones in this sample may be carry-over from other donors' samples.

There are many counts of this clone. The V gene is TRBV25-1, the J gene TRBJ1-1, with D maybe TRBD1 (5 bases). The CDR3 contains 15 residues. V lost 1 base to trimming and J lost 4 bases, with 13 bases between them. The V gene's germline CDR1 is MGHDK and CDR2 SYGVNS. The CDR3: CASSESAQGGTEAFF. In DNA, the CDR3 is TGTGCCAGCAGTGAATCGGCTCAGGGAGGCACTGAAGCTTTCTTT. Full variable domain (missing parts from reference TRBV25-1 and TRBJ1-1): EADIYQTPRYLVIGTGKKITLECSQTMGHDKMYWYQQDPGMELHLIHYSYGVNSTEKGDLSSESTVSRIRTEHFPLTLESARPSHTSQYLCASSESAQGGTEAFFGQGTRLTVV.

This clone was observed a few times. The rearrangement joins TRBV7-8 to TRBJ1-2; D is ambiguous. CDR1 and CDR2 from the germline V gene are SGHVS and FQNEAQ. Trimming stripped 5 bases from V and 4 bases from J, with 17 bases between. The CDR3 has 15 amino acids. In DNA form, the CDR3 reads TGTGCCAGCAGCCCGCGGGAGGCATTTAGCTATGGCTACACCTTC. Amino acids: CASSPREAFSYGYTF. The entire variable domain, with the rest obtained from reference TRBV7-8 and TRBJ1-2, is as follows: GAGVSQSPRYKVAKRGQDVALRCDPISGHVSLFWYQQALGQGPEFLTYFQNEAQLDKSGLPSDRFFAERPEGSVSTLKIQRTQQEDSAVYLCASSPREAFSYGYTFGSGTRLTVV.

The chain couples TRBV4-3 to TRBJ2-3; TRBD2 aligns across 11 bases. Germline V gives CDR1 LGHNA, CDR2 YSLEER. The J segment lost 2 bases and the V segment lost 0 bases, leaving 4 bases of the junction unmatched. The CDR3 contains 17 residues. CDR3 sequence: CASSQDGTSGLTDTQYF. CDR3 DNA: TGCGCCAGCAGCCAAGACGGGACTAGCGGACTCACAGATACGCAGTATTTT.

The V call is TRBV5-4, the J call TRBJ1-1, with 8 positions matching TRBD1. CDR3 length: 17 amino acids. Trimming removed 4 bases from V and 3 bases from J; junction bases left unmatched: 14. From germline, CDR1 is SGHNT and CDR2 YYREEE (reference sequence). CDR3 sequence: CASSPQGAGGLYTEAFF. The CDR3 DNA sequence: TGTGCCAGCAGCCCCCAAGGGGCAGGGGGCTTGTACACTGAAGCTTTCTTT.

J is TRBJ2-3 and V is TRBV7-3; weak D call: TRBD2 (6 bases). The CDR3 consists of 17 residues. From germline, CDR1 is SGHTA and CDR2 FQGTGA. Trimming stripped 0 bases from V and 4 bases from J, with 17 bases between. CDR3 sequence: CASSLTAPGSGPDTQYF. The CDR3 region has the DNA TGTGCCAGCAGCTTAACCGCACCCGGGAGTGGTCCAGATACGCAGTATTTT.

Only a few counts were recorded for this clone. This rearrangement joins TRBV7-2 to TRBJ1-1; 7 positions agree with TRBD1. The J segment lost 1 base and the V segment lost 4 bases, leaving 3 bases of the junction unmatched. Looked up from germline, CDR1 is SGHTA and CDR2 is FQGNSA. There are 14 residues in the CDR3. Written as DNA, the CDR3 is TGTGCCAGCAGCTCGGGACAGCGGAACACTGAAGCTTTCTTT. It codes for CASSSGQRNTEAFF.

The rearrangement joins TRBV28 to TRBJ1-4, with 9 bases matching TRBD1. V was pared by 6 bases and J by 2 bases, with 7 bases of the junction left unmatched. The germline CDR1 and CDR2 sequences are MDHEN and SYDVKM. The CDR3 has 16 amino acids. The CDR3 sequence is CASSAPGTGTNEKLFF. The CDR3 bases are TGTGCCAGCAGCGCCCCCGGGACAGGGACTAATGAAAAACTGTTTTTT.

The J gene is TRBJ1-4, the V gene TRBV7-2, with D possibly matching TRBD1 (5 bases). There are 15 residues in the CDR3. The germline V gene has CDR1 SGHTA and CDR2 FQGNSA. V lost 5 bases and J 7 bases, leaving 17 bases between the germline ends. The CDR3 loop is CASSLTAPSGEKLFF. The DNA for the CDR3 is TGTGCCAGCAGCCTGACAGCCCCCAGTGGTGAAAAACTGTTTTTT.

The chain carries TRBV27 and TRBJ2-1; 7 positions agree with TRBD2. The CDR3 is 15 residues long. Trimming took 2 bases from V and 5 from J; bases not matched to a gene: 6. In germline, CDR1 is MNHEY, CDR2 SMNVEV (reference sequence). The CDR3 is CASSLRGGGHNEQFF. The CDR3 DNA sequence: TGTGCCAGCAGTTTACGCGGGGGAGGACACAATGAGCAGTTCTTC.

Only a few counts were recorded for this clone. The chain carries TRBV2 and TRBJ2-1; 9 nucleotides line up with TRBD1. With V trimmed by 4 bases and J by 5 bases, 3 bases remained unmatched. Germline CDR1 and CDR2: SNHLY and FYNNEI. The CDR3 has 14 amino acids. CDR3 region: CASSGQGGNNEQFF. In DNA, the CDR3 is TGTGCCAGCAGTGGACAGGGGGGCAACAATGAGCAGTTCTTC. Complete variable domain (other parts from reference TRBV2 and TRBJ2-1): EPEVTQTPSHQVTQMGQEVILRCVPISNHLYFYWYRQILGQKVEFLVSFYNNEISEKSEIFDDQFSVERPDGSNFTLKIRSTKLEDSAMYFCASSGQGGNNEQFFGPGTRLTVL.

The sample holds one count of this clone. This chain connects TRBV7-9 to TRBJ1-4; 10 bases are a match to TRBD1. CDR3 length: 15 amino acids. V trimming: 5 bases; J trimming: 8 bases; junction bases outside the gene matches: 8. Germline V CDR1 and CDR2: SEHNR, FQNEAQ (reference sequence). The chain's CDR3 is CASSLPTGGEEKLFF. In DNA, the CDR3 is TGTGCCAGCAGCCTCCCGACAGGGGGCGAGGAAAAACTGTTTTTT.

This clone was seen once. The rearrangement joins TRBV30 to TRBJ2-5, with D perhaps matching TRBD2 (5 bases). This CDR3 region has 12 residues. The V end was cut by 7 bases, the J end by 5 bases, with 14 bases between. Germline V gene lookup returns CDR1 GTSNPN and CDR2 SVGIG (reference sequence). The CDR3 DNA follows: TGTGCCTTATTAACTGGGAGTGAGACCCAGTACTTC. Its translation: CALLTGSETQYF. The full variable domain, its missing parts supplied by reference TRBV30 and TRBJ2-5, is SQTIHQWPATLVQPVGSPLSLECTVEGTSNPNLYWYRQAAGRGLQLLFYSVGIGQISSEVPQNLSASRPQDRQFILSSKKLLLSDSGFYLCALLTGSETQYFGPGTRLLVL.

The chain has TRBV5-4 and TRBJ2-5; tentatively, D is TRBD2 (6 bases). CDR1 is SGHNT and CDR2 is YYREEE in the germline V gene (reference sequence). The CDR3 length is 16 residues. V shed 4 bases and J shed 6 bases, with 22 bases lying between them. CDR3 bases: TGTGCCAGCAGCCGGACGGGACTCATGGTATCGAAGACCCAGTACTTC. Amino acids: CASSRTGLMVSKTQYF.

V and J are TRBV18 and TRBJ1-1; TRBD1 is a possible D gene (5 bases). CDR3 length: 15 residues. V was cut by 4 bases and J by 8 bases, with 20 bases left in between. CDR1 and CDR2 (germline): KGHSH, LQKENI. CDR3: CASSLSPGTTVEAFF. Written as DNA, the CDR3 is TGTGCCAGCTCACTTTCCCCCGGGACTACGGTGGAAGCTTTCTTT.

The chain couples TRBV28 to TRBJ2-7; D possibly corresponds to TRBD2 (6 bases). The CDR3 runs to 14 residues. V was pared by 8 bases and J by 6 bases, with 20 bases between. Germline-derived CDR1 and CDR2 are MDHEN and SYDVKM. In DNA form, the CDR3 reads TGTGCCAGCCACAGAGGGACTTCCGTCGGCGAGCAGTACTTC. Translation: CASHRGTSVGEQYF.

The CDR3 spells CASSSGRTSGTYEQYF. The CDR3 DNA sequence: TGTGCCAGCAGCTCTGGTAGGACTAGCGGGACCTACGAGCAGTACTTC. The V and J genes are TRBV11-2 and TRBJ2-7; 12 bases fit TRBD2. The CDR3 runs 16 residues. V gave up 4 bases and J gave up 2 bases; unmatched junction bases: 6. CDR1 SGHAT and CDR2 FQNNGV come from the germline V gene.

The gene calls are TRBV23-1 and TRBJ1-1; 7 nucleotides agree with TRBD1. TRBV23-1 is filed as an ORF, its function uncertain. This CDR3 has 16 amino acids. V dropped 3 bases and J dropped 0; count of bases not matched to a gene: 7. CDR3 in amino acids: CASSHYRQGMNTEAFF. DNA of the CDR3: TGCGCCAGCAGTCACTATCGACAGGGAATGAACACTGAAGCTTTCTTT.

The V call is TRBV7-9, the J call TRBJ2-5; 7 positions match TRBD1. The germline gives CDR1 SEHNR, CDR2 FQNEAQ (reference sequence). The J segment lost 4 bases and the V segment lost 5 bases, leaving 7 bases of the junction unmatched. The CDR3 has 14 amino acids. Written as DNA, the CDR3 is TGTGCCAGCAGCGAGACAGGGTATAGAGAGACCCAGTACTTC. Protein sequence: CASSETGYRETQYF. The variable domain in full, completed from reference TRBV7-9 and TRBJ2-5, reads DTGVSQNPRHKITKRGQNVTFRCDPISEHNRLYWYRQTLGQGPEFLTYFQNEAQLEKSRLLSDRFSAERPKGSFSTLEIQRTEQGDSAMYLCASSETGYRETQYFGPGTRLLVL.

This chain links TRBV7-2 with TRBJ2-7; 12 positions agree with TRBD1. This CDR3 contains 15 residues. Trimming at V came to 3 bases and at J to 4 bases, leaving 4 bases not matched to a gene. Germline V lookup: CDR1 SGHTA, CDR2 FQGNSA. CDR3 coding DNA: TGTGCCAGCAGCTTGGGACAGGGGGCTCTGTACGAGCAGTACTTC. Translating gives CASSLGQGALYEQYF.

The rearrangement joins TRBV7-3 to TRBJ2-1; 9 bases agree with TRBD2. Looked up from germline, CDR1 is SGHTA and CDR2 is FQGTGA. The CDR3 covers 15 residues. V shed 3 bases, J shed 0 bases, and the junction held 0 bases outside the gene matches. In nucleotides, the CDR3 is TGTGCCAGCAGCTTTAGCGGGGGCTCCTACAATGAGCAGTTCTTC. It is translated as CASSFSGGSYNEQFF. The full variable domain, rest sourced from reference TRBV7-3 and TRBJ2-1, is GAGVSQTPSNKVTEKGKYVELRCDPISGHTALYWYRQSLGQGPEFLIYFQGTGAADDSGLPNDRFFAVRPEGSVSTLKIQRTERGDSAVYLCASSFSGGSYNEQFFGPGTRLTVL.

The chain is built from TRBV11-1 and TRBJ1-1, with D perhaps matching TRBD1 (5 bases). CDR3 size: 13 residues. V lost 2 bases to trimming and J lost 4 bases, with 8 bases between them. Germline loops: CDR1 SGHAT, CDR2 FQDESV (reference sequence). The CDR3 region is CASSLSRVTEAFF. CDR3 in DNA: TGTGCCAGCAGCTTAAGCAGGGTCACTGAAGCTTTCTTT.

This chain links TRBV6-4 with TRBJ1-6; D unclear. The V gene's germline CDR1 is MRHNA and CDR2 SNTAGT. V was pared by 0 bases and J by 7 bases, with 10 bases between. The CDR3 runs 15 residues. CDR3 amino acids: CASSDSPGGNSPLHF. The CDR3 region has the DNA TGTGCCAGCAGTGACTCTCCAGGAGGGAATTCACCCCTCCACTTT.

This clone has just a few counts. This CDR3 reads CASATSGLAGGFKPETQYF. The CDR3 region has the DNA TGTGCCAGCGCTACTTCGGGGCTAGCGGGGGGGTTCAAACCGGAGACCCAGTACTTC. The chain is built from TRBV9 and TRBJ2-5, with TRBD2 identical over 12 bases. Germline CDR1 is SGDLS and CDR2 is YYNGEE. Germline trimming cut 7 bases from V and 5 bases from J; bases unmatched to any gene: 21. The CDR3 consists of 19 residues.

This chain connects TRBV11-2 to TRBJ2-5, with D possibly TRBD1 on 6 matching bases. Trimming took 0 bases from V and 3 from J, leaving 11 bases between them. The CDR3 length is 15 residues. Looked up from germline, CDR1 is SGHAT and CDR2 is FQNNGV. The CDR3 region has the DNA TGTGCCAGCAGCTTAGACTGGGGGCCCAAAGAGACCCAGTACTTC. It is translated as CASSLDWGPKETQYF.

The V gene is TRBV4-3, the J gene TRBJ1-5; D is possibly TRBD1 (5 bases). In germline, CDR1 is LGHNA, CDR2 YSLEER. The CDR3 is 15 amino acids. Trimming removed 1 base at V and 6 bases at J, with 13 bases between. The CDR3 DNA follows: TGCGCCAGCAGCCAAGGGGGCGAGGTGTCTCAGCCCCAGCATTTT. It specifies CASSQGGEVSQPQHF.

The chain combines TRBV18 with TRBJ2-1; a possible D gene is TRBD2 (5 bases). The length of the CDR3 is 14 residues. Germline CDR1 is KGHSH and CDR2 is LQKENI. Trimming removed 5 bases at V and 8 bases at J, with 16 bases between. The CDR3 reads CASSEARWGDEQFF. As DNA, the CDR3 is TGTGCCAGCTCAGAGGCGAGATGGGGAGATGAGCAGTTCTTC.

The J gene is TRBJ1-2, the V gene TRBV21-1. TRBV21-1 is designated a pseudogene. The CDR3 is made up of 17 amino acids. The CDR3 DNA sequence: TGTGCCAGCAGCCCTCGGGGAAGGCGGTTAGCTAACTATGGCTACACCTTC. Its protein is CASSPRGRRLANYGYTF.